One and the same sample provided the 9 T cell receptor beta chains below, sequenced in a study of glioma-infiltrating T cells after dendritic cell vaccination. This table comes from immunoSEQ multiplex PCR, and its TCRdb copy is limited to in-frame clones, with some not included. Among 72,000 or so clones listed, about nine tenths were seen once. Documented time point: after dendritic cell vaccination, including at tumor progression/relapse. The sequences come from blood, collected after dendritic cell vaccination. These receptors originate from a human donor with glioblastoma.

This clone appeared once. The genes are TRBV7-9 and TRBJ2-1, with TRBD2 as a possible D gene (7 bases). V was cut by 0 bases and J by 5 bases, with 14 bases left in between. Germline values: CDR1 SEHNR, CDR2 FQNEAQ (reference sequence). The length of the CDR3 is 16 residues. As DNA, the CDR3 is TGTGCCAGCAGCTTAGCCCTGGGGGGGGCTAACAATGAGCAGTTCTTC. This translates into CASSLALGGANNEQFF. Full variable domain (rest looked up from reference TRBV7-9 and TRBJ2-1): DTGVSQNPRHKITKRGQNVTFRCDPISEHNRLYWYRQTLGQGPEFLTYFQNEAQLEKSRLLSDRFSAERPKGSFSTLEIQRTEQGDSAMYLCASSLALGGANNEQFFGPGTRLTVL.

V gene TRBV5-1 combines with J gene TRBJ2-5; D is possibly TRBD2 (5 bases). Germline CDR1 and CDR2: SGHRS and YFSETQ. CDR3 length: 16 amino acids. V was pared by 1 base and J by 2 bases, with 15 bases between. The CDR3 sequence is CASSLSGVYKQETQYF. Written as DNA, the CDR3 is TGCGCCAGCAGCTTGTCCGGGGTTTACAAGCAAGAGACCCAGTACTTC.

This clone appeared a few times. This rearrangement joins TRBV5-4 to TRBJ2-3, with 12 bases identical to TRBD2. Losses at the gene ends were 4 bases for V and 4 bases for J; bases not matched to a gene: 4. Per the germline V gene, CDR1 is SGHNT and CDR2 is YYREEE (reference sequence). The CDR3 is made up of 15 amino acids. Written as DNA, the CDR3 is TGTGCCAGCAGCCTAGCGGGGGGGCGGGCAGATACGCAGTATTTT. Amino acids: CASSLAGGRADTQYF. Looking up the rest from reference TRBV5-4 and TRBJ2-3 gives the full variable domain: ETGVTQSPTHLIKTRGQQVTLRCSSQSGHNTVSWYQQALGQGPQFIFQYYREEENGRGNFPPRFSGLQFPNYSSELNVNALELDDSALYLCASSLAGGRADTQYFGPGTRLTVL.

The CDR3 loop is CASSSHIYGYTF. CDR3 sequence (DNA): TGCGCCAGCAGCAGCCATATCTATGGCTACACCTTC. This chain joins TRBV5-1 and TRBJ1-2; no clear D gene. The germline V and J ends were trimmed by 4 bases and 4 bases, with 8 bases remaining between them. The CDR3 contains 12 residues. CDR1 and CDR2 from the germline V gene are SGHRS and YFSETQ. The whole variable domain, filled in from reference TRBV5-1 and TRBJ1-2, reads KAGVTQTPRYLIKTRGQQVTLSCSPISGHRSVSWYQQTPGQGLQFLFEYFSETQRNKGNFPGRFSGRQFSNSRSEMNVSTLELGDSALYLCASSSHIYGYTFGSGTRLTVV.

V gene TRBV29-1 combines with J gene TRBJ2-5; D is uncertain. Germline loops: CDR1 SQVTM, CDR2 ANQGSEA. Trimming removed 1 base at V and 4 bases at J, with 13 bases between. The CDR3 extends over 14 amino acids. CDR3 DNA: TGCAGCGTTGAAGGTGAAGACACTGGAGAGACCCAGTACTTC. Translated: CSVEGEDTGETQYF.

This chain links TRBV19 with TRBJ1-2, with 7 bases fitting TRBD1. This CDR3 contains 14 residues. Germline CDR1 LNHDA, CDR2 SQIVND (reference sequence). The J segment lost 8 bases and the V segment lost 5 bases, leaving 11 bases of the junction unmatched. CDR3: CASSARTGWYGYTF. The CDR3 nucleotides read TGTGCCAGTAGTGCCCGGACAGGATGGTACGGCTACACCTTC.

V gene TRBV19 combines with J gene TRBJ2-3; D not resolved. The germline V gene encodes CDR1 LNHDA and CDR2 SQIVND (reference sequence). V lost 5 bases, J lost 4 bases, and 10 bases lay in between. The CDR3 runs to 13 residues. CDR3 sequence: CASSPRVPDTQYF. The CDR3, as DNA: TGTGCCAGTAGTCCCCGGGTGCCAGATACGCAGTATTTT.

The rearrangement uses TRBV7-6 and TRBJ2-3; TRBD2 agrees at 7 bases. Germline V gives CDR1 SGHVS, CDR2 FNYEAQ. The J segment lost 2 bases and the V segment lost 5 bases, leaving 7 bases of the junction unmatched. The CDR3 is 15 residues long. CDR3 loop: CASSPERGLTDTQYF. Here the CDR3 DNA reads TGTGCCAGCAGCCCTGAGCGGGGCCTCACAGATACGCAGTATTTT.

The chain is built from TRBV19 and TRBJ2-5; D ambiguous. Germline V gene sequence: CDR1 LNHDA, CDR2 SQIVND (reference sequence). The CDR3 is 15 amino acids. Trimming shortened V by 5 bases and J by 0 bases, and 13 bases separated the two germline ends. Here the CDR3 DNA reads TGTGCCAGTAGTGCATCAGTTTTGCACCAAGAGACCCAGTACTTC. Amino acids: CASSASVLHQETQYF.